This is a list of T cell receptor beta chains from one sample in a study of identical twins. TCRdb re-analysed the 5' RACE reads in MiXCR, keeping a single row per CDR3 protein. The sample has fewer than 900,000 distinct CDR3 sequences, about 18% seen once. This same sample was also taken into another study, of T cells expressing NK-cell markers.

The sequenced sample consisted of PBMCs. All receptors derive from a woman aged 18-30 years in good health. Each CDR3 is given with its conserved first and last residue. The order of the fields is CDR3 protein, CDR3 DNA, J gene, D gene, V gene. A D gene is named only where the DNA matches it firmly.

cdr3_aa: CASSQLRDTDTQYF
cdr3_nt: TGTGCCAGCAGCCAATTAAGGGACACAGATACGCAGTATTTT
j_call: TRBJ2-3
d_call: NA
v_call: TRBV3-1

cdr3_aa: CASSEGLAGVGDTQYF
cdr3_nt: TGTGCCAGCAGCGAGGGACTAGCGGGAGTAGGAGATACGCAGTATTTT
j_call: TRBJ2-3
d_call: TRBD2
v_call: TRBV9

cdr3_aa: CSARAGNSYNEQFF
cdr3_nt: TGCAGTGCGCGAGCGGGAAACTCCTACAATGAGCAGTTCTTC
j_call: TRBJ2-1
d_call: TRBD2
v_call: TRBV20-1

cdr3_aa: CATEGHHGYEQYF
cdr3_nt: TGTGCCACCGAGGGCCATCATGGCTACGAGCAGTACTTC
j_call: TRBJ2-7
d_call: NA
v_call: TRBV10-3

cdr3_aa: CASSSDRDQQYF
cdr3_nt: TGTGCCAGCAGCTCCGACAGGGACCAGCAGTACTTC
j_call: TRBJ2-7
d_call: TRBD1
v_call: TRBV11-2

cdr3_aa: CATSNRPASTDTQYF
cdr3_nt: TGTGCCACCAGCAATAGACCCGCGAGCACAGATACGCAGTATTTT
j_call: TRBJ2-3
d_call: NA
v_call: TRBV15

cdr3_aa: CASSRPAGGPTDTQYF
cdr3_nt: TGTGCCAGCAGCCGGCCCGCGGGGGGCCCCACAGATACGCAGTATTTT
j_call: TRBJ2-3
d_call: TRBD2
v_call: TRBV3-1

cdr3_aa: CASSETGGPTIEAFF
cdr3_nt: TGTGCCAGCAGTGAAACAGGGGGACCGACGATTGAAGCTTTCTTT
j_call: TRBJ1-1
d_call: TRBD1
v_call: TRBV6-1

cdr3_aa: CASSRTGIPNGYTF
cdr3_nt: TGTGCCAGCAGCCGGACAGGGATCCCAAATGGCTACACCTTC
j_call: TRBJ1-2
d_call: TRBD1
v_call: TRBV12-3/TRBV12-4

cdr3_aa: CASSDRTEGETQYF
cdr3_nt: TGTGCCAGCAGCGATAGGACGGAGGGGGAGACCCAGTACTTC
j_call: TRBJ2-5
d_call: NA
v_call: TRBV5-4

cdr3_aa: CASSQPGGSSSYEQYF
cdr3_nt: TGCGCCAGCAGCCAGCCGGGAGGGTCGAGCTCCTACGAGCAGTACTTC
j_call: TRBJ2-7
d_call: TRBD2
v_call: TRBV5-1